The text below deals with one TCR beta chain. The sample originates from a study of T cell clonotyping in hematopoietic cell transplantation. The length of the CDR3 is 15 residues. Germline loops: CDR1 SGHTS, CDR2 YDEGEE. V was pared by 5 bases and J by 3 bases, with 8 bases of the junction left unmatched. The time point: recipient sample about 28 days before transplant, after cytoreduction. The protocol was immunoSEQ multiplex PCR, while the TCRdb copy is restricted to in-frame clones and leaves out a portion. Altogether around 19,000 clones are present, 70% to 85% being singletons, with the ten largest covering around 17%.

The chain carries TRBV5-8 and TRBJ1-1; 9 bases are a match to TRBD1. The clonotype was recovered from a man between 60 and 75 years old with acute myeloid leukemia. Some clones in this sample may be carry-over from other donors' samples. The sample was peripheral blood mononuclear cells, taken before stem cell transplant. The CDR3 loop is CASSYDGQGHTEAFF. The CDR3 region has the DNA TGTGCCAGCAGTTACGACGGACAGGGGCACACTGAAGCTTTCTTT.